The clone carrying this T cell receptor beta chain is medium-sized within its sample. Its specificity is unknown. The CDR3 spans 13 residues. The germline V gene encodes CDR1 LNHNV and CDR2 YYDKDF (reference sequence). V lost 0 bases and J 0 bases, leaving 2 bases between the germline ends. TCRdb analysed the reads with MiXCR anew, one entry per CDR3 protein. The sample carries 5,000 to 7,000 distinct CDR3 sequences, 16% recorded once. This sample was taken from a study of liver allograft versus peripheral blood T cells. About the study: Peripheral blood of the recipients supplied T cell receptor repertoires that were compared with those in transplanted livers. Points from the study as a whole: Reportedly, the T cell receptor repertoires inside liver allografts were not the same as those in peripheral blood.

The rearrangement links TRBV15 to TRBJ1-1; no definite D call. The sequence came from a human patient who had a liver transplant. T cells may partly derive from the graft donor. CDR3 DNA sequence: TGTGCCACCAGCAGAGACCTGAACACTGAAGCTTTCTTT. Its translation is CATSRDLNTEAFF.